This T cell receptor beta chain was captured by sequencing in a study of cytomegalovirus exposure and HLA in healthy donors. Points from the study as a whole: Some V segments, including TRBV6-2 and TRBV6-3, were excluded as indistinguishable.

This clone was seen a few times. Its antigen is still unknown. Trimming cost V 3 bases and J 0 bases, with 10 bases left between them. The CDR3 length is 15 residues. Germline assignment: CDR1 KGHSH and CDR2 LQKENI. PCR was performed using 60 Vbeta and 13 Jbeta primers. Repertoires were generated with immunoSEQ multiplex PCR, while TCRdb's copy carries only in-frame clones and drops some. The sample lists some 150,000 clones; about three fifths were seen once. Donors sampled were nominally healthy, though unrecorded immune exposures were likely. Sequences were obtained from PBMCs. The chain carries TRBV18 and TRBJ2-3; D is perhaps TRBD1 (6 bases). The TCR sequence derives from a woman aged 25 to 39 in good health and CMV-seropositive. CDR3 protein: CASSPWTASTDTQYF. CDR3 DNA: TGTGCCAGCTCACCTTGGACAGCTAGCACAGATACGCAGTATTTT.